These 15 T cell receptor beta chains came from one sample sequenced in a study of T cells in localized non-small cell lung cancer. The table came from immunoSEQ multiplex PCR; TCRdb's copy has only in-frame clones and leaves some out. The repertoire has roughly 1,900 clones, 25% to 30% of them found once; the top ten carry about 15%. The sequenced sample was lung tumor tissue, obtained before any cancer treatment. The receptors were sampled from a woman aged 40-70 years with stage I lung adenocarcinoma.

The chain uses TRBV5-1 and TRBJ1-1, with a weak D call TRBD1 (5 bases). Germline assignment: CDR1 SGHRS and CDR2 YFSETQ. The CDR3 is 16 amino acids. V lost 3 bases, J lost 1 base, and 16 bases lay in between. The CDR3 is CASSWGSYSQNTEAFF. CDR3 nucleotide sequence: TGCGCCAGCAGCTGGGGCTCGTACTCCCAGAACACTGAAGCTTTCTTT.

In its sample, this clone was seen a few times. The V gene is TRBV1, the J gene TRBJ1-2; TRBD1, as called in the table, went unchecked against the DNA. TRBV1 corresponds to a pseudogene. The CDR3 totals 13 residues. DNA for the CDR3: TGCGCCAGCAGCGGGACAAGCAGCTATGGCTACACCTTC. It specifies CASSGTSSYGYTF.

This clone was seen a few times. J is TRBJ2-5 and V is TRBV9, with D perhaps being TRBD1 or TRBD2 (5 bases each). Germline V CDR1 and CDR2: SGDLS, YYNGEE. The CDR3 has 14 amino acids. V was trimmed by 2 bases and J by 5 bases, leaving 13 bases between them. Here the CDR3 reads CASSVGALLETQYF. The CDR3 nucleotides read TGTGCCAGCAGCGTCGGGGCCCTCCTGGAGACCCAGTACTTC.

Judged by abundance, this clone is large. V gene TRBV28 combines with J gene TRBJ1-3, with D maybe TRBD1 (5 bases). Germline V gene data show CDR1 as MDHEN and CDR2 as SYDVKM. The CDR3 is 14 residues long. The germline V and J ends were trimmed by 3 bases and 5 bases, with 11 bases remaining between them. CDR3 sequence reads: CASSFGRGRNTIYF. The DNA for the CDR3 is TGTGCCAGCAGTTTCGGGAGGGGAAGAAACACCATATATTTT.

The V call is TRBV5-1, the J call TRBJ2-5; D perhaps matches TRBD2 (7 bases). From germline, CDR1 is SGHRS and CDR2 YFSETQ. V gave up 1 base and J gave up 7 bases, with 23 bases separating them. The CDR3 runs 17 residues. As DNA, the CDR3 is TGCGCCAGCAGCTTGAGTCCAGGGGTGATTACGGGGGGGACCCAGTACTTC. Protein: CASSLSPGVITGGTQYF.

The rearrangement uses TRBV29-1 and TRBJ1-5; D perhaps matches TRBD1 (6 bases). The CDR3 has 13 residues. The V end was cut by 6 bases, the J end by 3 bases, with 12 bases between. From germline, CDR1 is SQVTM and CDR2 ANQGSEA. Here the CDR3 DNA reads TGCAGCGTCCGGGACACACACAATCAGCCCCAGCATTTT. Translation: CSVRDTHNQPQHF.

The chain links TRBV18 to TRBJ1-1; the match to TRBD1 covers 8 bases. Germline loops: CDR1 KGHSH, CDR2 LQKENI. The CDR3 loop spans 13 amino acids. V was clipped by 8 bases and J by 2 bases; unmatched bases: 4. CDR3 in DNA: TGTGCCAGCGCCGGACAGGGCAACACTGAAGCTTTCTTT. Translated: CASAGQGNTEAFF. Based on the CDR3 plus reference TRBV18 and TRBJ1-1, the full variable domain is NAGVMQNPRHLVRRRGQEARLRCSPMKGHSHVYWYRQLPEEGLKFMVYLQKENIIDESGMPKERFSAEFPKEGPSILRIQQVVRGDSAAYFCASAGQGNTEAFFGQGTRLTVV.

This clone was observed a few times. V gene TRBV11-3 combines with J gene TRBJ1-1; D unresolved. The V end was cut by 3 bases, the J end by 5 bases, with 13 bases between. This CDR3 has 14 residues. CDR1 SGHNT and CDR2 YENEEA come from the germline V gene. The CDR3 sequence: CASSLGGWATEAFF. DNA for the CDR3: TGTGCCAGCAGCTTGGGAGGGTGGGCGACTGAAGCTTTCTTT. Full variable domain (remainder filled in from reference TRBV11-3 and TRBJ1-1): EAGVVQSPRYKIIEKKQPVAFWCNPISGHNTLYWYLQNLGQGPELLIRYENEEAVDDSQLPKDRFSAERLKGVDSTLKIQPAELGDSAVYLCASSLGGWATEAFFGQGTRLTVV.

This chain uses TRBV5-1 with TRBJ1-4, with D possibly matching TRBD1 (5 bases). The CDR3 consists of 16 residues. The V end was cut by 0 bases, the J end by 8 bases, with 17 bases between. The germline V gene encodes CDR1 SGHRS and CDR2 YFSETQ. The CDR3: CASSLAYAGRREKLFF. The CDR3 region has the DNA TGCGCCAGCAGCTTGGCCTACGCAGGGAGGAGGGAAAAACTGTTTTTT.

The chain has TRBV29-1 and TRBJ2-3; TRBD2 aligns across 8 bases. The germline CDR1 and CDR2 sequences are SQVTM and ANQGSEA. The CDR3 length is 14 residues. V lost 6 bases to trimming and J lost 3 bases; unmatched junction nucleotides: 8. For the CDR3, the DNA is TGCAGCGTAAAAGCGGGAGTGGGTACAGATACGCAGTATTTT. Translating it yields CSVKAGVGTDTQYF.

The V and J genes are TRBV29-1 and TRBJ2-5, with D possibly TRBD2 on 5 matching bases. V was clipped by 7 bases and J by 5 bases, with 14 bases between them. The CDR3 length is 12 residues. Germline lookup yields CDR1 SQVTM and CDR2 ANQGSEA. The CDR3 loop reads CSASVRGETQYF. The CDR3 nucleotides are TGCAGCGCCAGTGTTAGAGGGGAGACCCAGTACTTC.

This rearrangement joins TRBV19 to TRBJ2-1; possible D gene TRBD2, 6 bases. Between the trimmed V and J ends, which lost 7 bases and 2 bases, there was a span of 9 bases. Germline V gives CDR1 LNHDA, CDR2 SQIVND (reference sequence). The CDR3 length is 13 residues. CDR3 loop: CASTRGTYNEQFF. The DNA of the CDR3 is TGTGCCAGTACTCGGGGGACCTACAATGAGCAGTTCTTC.

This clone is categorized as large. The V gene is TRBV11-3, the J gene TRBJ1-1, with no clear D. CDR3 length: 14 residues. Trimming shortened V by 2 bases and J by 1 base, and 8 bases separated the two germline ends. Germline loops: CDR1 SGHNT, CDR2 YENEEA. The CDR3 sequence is CASSLYRQNTEAFF. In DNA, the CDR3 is TGTGCCAGCAGCTTATATCGCCAGAACACTGAAGCTTTCTTT.

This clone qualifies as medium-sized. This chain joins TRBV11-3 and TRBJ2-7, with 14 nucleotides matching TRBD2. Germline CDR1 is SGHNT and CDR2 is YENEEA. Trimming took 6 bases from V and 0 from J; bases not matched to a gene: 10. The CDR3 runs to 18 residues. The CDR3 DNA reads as TGTGCCAGCAGATCCGGGACTAGCGGGGGTAAAAGCTCCTACGAGCAGTACTTC. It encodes CASRSGTSGGKSSYEQYF.

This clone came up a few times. The CDR3 spells CASSSMASSYNEQFF. In DNA, the CDR3 is TGTGCCAGCAGCTCAATGGCGAGCTCCTACAATGAGCAGTTCTTC. V gene TRBV11-3 combines with J gene TRBJ2-1; D call uncertain. The V gene lost 4 bases and the J gene lost 0 bases, with 10 bases spanning the gap. This CDR3 has 15 residues. Germline V gene sequence: CDR1 SGHNT, CDR2 YENEEA.